Below, 30 T cell receptor beta chains from the same sample are listed, as sequenced in a study of T cell repertoires in cytomegalovirus infection (dated by TCRdb to between 2018 and 2021). The data were produced on an Illumina HiSeq 1500. The public sequencing data were trimmed at Q25 with fastp and processed into clonotypes with MiXCR by TCRdb, which kept only in-frame beta chains. Identical CDR3 protein sequences are pooled into one entry, listed with their most common genes and DNA. Counted in this sample were around 330,000 distinct CDR3 sequences; 17% of them appeared once. More than 10% of the sample is in the top ten clones. The sample taken for sequencing was PBMCs. The receptors come from a human donor in good health (CMV status not recorded). Some clones in this sample may be carry-over from other donors' samples.

The rearrangement joins TRBV28 to TRBJ2-4, with 7 positions matching TRBD2. CDR3 length: 13 residues. Per germline, CDR1 MDHEN and CDR2 SYDVKM. The trim removed 5 bases at V and 9 bases at J, leaving 7 bases unmatched. The CDR3 spells CASSGSGVGIQYF. The CDR3 DNA is TGTGCCAGCAGTGGAAGCGGGGTAGGCATTCAGTACTTC.

The chain uses TRBV19 and TRBJ1-1, with D unclear. The germline V and J ends were trimmed by 3 bases and 2 bases, with 13 bases remaining between them. Germline CDR1 is LNHDA and CDR2 is SQIVND (reference sequence). CDR3 size: 15 residues. The CDR3 region is CASSMTRRPNTEAFF. CDR3 in DNA: TGTGCCAGTAGTATGACCCGAAGACCAAACACTGAAGCTTTCTTT.

This clonotype was detected many times. The chain joins TRBV5-8 to TRBJ2-7; D may match TRBD1 or TRBD2 (5 bases each). Deletions cut 4 bases from V and 5 bases from J, with 25 bases between. The V gene's germline CDR1 is SGHTS and CDR2 YDEGEE. CDR3 length: 17 residues. CDR3 DNA sequence: TGTGCCAGCAGCCCAAGTTCTTGGGGGAATATCGGCCACGAGCAGTACTTC. Amino acid sequence: CASSPSSWGNIGHEQYF. Based on the CDR3 plus reference TRBV5-8 and TRBJ2-7, the full variable domain is EAGVTQSPTHLIKTRGQQATLRCSPISGHTSVYWYQQALGLGLQFLLWYDEGEERNRGNFPPRFSGRQFPNYSSELNVNALELEDSALYLCASSPSSWGNIGHEQYFGPGTRLTVT.

The chain couples TRBV2 to TRBJ1-1; no clear D gene. Trimming left V 9 bases short and J 3 bases short, with 14 bases between. Germline V lookup: CDR1 SNHLY, CDR2 FYNNEI. CDR3 length: 13 amino acids. The DNA of the CDR3 is TGTGCCAGTCGATTTTTAGCGGACACTGAAGCTTTCTTT. Its protein product is CASRFLADTEAFF.

The chain combines TRBV20-1 with TRBJ2-2; TRBD2 matches 14 bases. J was trimmed by 5 bases and V by 3 bases; bases with no gene match: 8. The CDR3 spans 17 residues. Germline V gene data show CDR1 as DFQATT and CDR2 as SNEGSKA (reference sequence). CDR3 protein: CSASPTSGGAETGELFF. The CDR3 nucleotides are TGCAGTGCTAGCCCGACTAGCGGGGGGGCCGAGACCGGGGAGCTGTTTTTT.

With regard to this clonotype: A clone one base away is much larger, so this may be a read error. The CDR3 nucleotides are TGCGCCACCAGCTTTCGCAGGGGGTTGGATCAGACCCAGTACTTC. This encodes CATSFRRGLDQTQYF. V and J are TRBV5-1 and TRBJ2-5; TRBD1 matches at 7 bases. The CDR3 contains 15 residues. The germline CDR1 and CDR2 sequences are SGHRS and YFSETQ. Full variable domain (missing parts from reference TRBV5-1 and TRBJ2-5): KAGVTQTPRYLIKTRGQQVTLSCSPISGHRSVSWYQQTPGQGLQFLFEYFSETQRNKGNFPGRFSGRQFSNSRSEMNVSTLELGDSALYLCATSFRRGLDQTQYFGPGTRLLVL.

This chain joins TRBV4-2 and TRBJ2-1, with D perhaps being TRBD1 or TRBD2 (5 bases each). The CDR3 runs 14 residues. Between the trimmed V and J ends, which lost 4 bases and 5 bases, there was a span of 12 bases. Germline CDR1 LGHNA, CDR2 YNFKEQ. The CDR3 DNA is TGTGCCAGCAGCCCCCCGGGGCTGGACAATGAGCAGTTCTTC. As protein: CASSPPGLDNEQFF.

This sequence joins TRBV28 and TRBJ1-1; TRBD1 matches 8 bases. CDR3 length equals 13 residues. The junction had 12 bases not matched to a gene; V was cut back by 7 bases and J by 11 bases. The V gene's germline CDR1 is MDHEN and CDR2 SYDVKM. The CDR3 is CASTLTGDFSAFF. The CDR3 DNA reads as TGTGCCAGCACCTTGACAGGGGACTTTAGCGCTTTCTTT.

Many counts were recorded for this clonotype. The rearrangement joins TRBV6-2 or TRBV6-3 to TRBJ1-1; no firm D call. Germline V gives CDR1 MNHEY, CDR2 SVGEGT. The CDR3 loop spans 16 amino acids. The V and J ends lost 4 bases and 0 bases respectively, with 15 bases between them. CDR3: CASSSQQGGMNTEAFF. The CDR3 nucleotides read TGTGCCAGCAGTTCCCAGCAAGGAGGAATGAACACTGAAGCTTTCTTT.

This chain links TRBV6-6 with TRBJ2-4, with a tentative D call TRBD1 (7 bases). The CDR3 contains 14 residues. Trimming removed 6 bases at V and 6 bases at J, with 15 bases between. CDR1 and CDR2 from the germline V gene are MNHNY and SVGAGI (reference sequence). CDR3 protein: CASSPTQGGNIQYF. In DNA, the CDR3 is TGTGCCAGCAGCCCCACCCAGGGGGGAAACATTCAGTACTTC.

The chain employs TRBV6-6 and TRBJ1-2; 7 bases are a match to TRBD1. Per germline, CDR1 MNHNY and CDR2 SVGAGI (reference sequence). Trimming at V came to 4 bases and at J to 0 bases, leaving 8 bases not matched to a gene. The CDR3 runs 16 residues. The CDR3 sequence is CASSFRGTESNYGYTF. As DNA, the CDR3 is TGTGCCAGCAGTTTTCGCGGGACAGAATCTAACTATGGCTACACCTTC.

This clonotype has a handful of counts. Written as DNA, the CDR3 is TGTGCCAGCAGTCCTATTGACAGGGGGCAATACGAGCAGTACTTC. Translation gives CASSPIDRGQYEQYF. The V gene is TRBV28, the J gene TRBJ2-7; 10 bases align to TRBD1. Trimming removed 5 bases from V and 4 bases from J; junction bases left unmatched: 8. The CDR3 is 15 residues long. Per germline, CDR1 MDHEN and CDR2 SYDVKM.

The table lists this clonotype with a few counts. The chain combines TRBV12-5 with TRBJ2-5; 8 bases fit TRBD2. Germline values: CDR1 LGHNT, CDR2 FRNRAP. V dropped 3 bases and J dropped 3; count of bases not matched to a gene: 9. The CDR3 has 16 residues. CDR3 DNA sequence: TGTGCTAGTGGTTTCTCCGACGGGGGGGCCAAAGAGACCCAGTACTTC. Protein product: CASGFSDGGAKETQYF.

The table lists this clonotype with many counts. The V and J genes are TRBV7-2 and TRBJ2-7; possibly TRBD2 for D (6 bases). There are 15 residues in the CDR3. V shed 2 bases and J shed 1 base, with 12 bases lying between them. Germline CDR1 is SGHTA and CDR2 is FQGNSA. The CDR3 is CASSLPRGTSYEQYF. CDR3 nucleotide sequence: TGTGCCAGCAGCTTACCGCGGGGAACTTCCTACGAGCAGTACTTC.

The CDR3 DNA is TGTGCCAGCAGCTTAGGTCTTCGGACTAGCGTCTACGAGCAGTACTTC. Its translation is CASSLGLRTSVYEQYF. V and J are TRBV7-9 and TRBJ2-7; TRBD2 agrees at 9 bases. Germline values: CDR1 SEHNR, CDR2 FQNEAQ (reference sequence). The CDR3 runs to 16 residues. J gave up 3 bases and V 1 base, and 7 bases lay outside the gene matches. Together with reference TRBV7-9 and TRBJ2-7, the CDR3 gives the full variable domain: DTGVSQNPRHKITKRGQNVTFRCDPISEHNRLYWYRQTLGQGPEFLTYFQNEAQLEKSRLLSDRFSAERPKGSFSTLEIQRTEQGDSAMYLCASSLGLRTSVYEQYFGPGTRLTVT.

This clonotype was seen ten or more times. CDR3 nucleotides: TGTGCCAGCAGTACAGCCTACAATGAGCAGTTCTTC. The encoded protein is CASSTAYNEQFF. The chain links TRBV27 to TRBJ2-1; no clear D. V was pared by 5 bases and J by 2 bases, with 4 bases between. This CDR3 comprises 12 residues. The V gene's germline CDR1 is MNHEY and CDR2 SMNVEV (reference sequence).

On this clonotype itself: It may be a read error: a sequence one base away is much more abundant. The rearrangement links TRBV12-3 or TRBV12-4 to TRBJ1-6; D possibly corresponds to TRBD1 (6 bases). This CDR3 has 14 amino acids. The V gene lost 7 bases and the J gene lost 4 bases, with 11 bases spanning the gap. The CDR3 loop is CASKGDLYNSPLHF. The CDR3 DNA follows: TGTGCCAGCAAGGGGGATTTGTATAATTCACCCCTCCACTTT.

This clonotype occurred a few times. The chain joins TRBV11-2 to TRBJ2-3, with D perhaps assigned TRBD1 or TRBD2 (6 bases each). The CDR3 has 15 residues. The germline V gene has CDR1 SGHAT and CDR2 FQNNGV. V lost 6 bases and J lost 2, with 15 bases in between. CDR3 region: CASRSRGDITDTQYF. The DNA for the CDR3 is TGTGCCAGCAGGTCCCGCGGGGACATCACAGATACGCAGTATTTT. The full variable domain, completed using reference TRBV11-2 and TRBJ2-3, is EAGVAQSPRYKIIEKRQSVAFWCNPISGHATLYWYQQILGQGPKLLIQFQNNGVVDDSQLPKDRFSAERLKGVDSTLKIQPAKLEDSAVYLCASRSRGDITDTQYFGPGTRLTVL.

The table lists this clonotype with a few counts. CDR3 sequence reads: CSARDGVGDSQAGTQYF. The DNA for the CDR3 is TGCAGTGCTAGAGATGGAGTAGGGGACTCCCAAGCGGGTACGCAGTATTTT. The gene calls are TRBV20-1 and TRBJ2-3; the D gene is possibly TRBD2 (6 bases). This CDR3 spans 17 amino acids. The germline V and J ends were trimmed by 0 bases and 8 bases, with 24 bases remaining between them. The germline V gene encodes CDR1 DFQATT and CDR2 SNEGSKA (reference sequence).

This clonotype turned up a few times. The genes are TRBV28 and TRBJ2-7, with D possibly being TRBD1 (6 bases). The V end was cut by 3 bases, the J end by 3 bases, with 9 bases between. The CDR3 is 13 residues long. The germline gives CDR1 MDHEN, CDR2 SYDVKM. CDR3 DNA sequence: TGTGCCAGCAGTTTGGGGACACTCTACGAGCAGTACTTC. Protein: CASSLGTLYEQYF.

The table lists this clonotype with many counts. V gene TRBV7-2 combines with J gene TRBJ1-2; D is ambiguous. The CDR3 extends over 12 amino acids. Germline-derived CDR1 and CDR2 are SGHTA and FQGNSA. V gave up 5 bases and J gave up 5 bases, with 9 bases separating them. As DNA, the CDR3 is TGTGCCAGCAGCCCCAGAAGATATGGCTACACCTTC. Its translation is CASSPRRYGYTF. The full variable domain, completed using reference TRBV7-2 and TRBJ1-2, is GAGVSQSPSNKVTEKGKDVELRCDPISGHTALYWYRQSLGQGLEFLIYFQGNSAPDKSGLPSDRFSAERTGGSVSTLTIQRTQQEDSAVYLCASSPRRYGYTFGSGTRLTVV.

The CDR3 region is CSAALSGGQPQHF. Written as DNA, the CDR3 is TGCAGCGCGGCCCTGTCAGGGGGACAGCCCCAGCATTTT. The chain links TRBV29-1 to TRBJ1-5, with TRBD1 matching over 7 bases. CDR1 is SQVTM, CDR2 ANQGSEA, per germline. J gave up 7 bases and V 7 bases, and 10 bases lay outside the gene matches. There are 13 residues in the CDR3.

There are many counts of this clonotype. A read error may produce the germline difference seen at one junction end. The V gene is TRBV7-6, the J gene TRBJ2-5; a weak D match, TRBD1 (5 bases). Looked up from germline, CDR1 is SGHVS and CDR2 is FNYEAQ. This CDR3 is 14 amino acids long. The CDR3 coding sequence is TGTGCTAGCAGCCTAGGGGTATTCCAAGAGACCCAGTACTTC. It encodes CASSLGVFQETQYF.

This clonotype was counted between two and nine times. The chain couples TRBV5-1 to TRBJ2-7; 8 bases are shared with TRBD1. The CDR3 is made up of 15 amino acids. V shed 1 base and J 5 bases; nucleotides not matched to a gene: 8. Germline CDR1 and CDR2: SGHRS and YFSETQ. In nucleotides, the CDR3 is TGCGCCAGCAGCTTGCTGACAGGGGAACTCAACGAGCAGTACTTC. This sequence encodes CASSLLTGELNEQYF. The variable domain in full, with the rest retrieved from reference TRBV5-1 and TRBJ2-7, is KAGVTQTPRYLIKTRGQQVTLSCSPISGHRSVSWYQQTPGQGLQFLFEYFSETQRNKGNFPGRFSGRQFSNSRSEMNVSTLELGDSALYLCASSLLTGELNEQYFGPGTRLTVT.

The chain couples TRBV20-1 to TRBJ2-5; D might be TRBD2 (8 bases). CDR1 and CDR2 (germline): DFQATT, SNEGSKA (reference sequence). V was trimmed by 1 base and J by 5 bases, leaving 20 bases between them. This CDR3 spans 16 amino acids. The DNA for the CDR3 is TGCAGTGCTAGAGCCCCGGGAGGGGGCGCGGGGGAGACCCAGTACTTC. Its translation: CSARAPGGGAGETQYF.

This clonotype was seen a handful of times. The genes are TRBV7-6 and TRBJ1-6; D unclear. CDR3 length: 15 residues. Germline V CDR1 and CDR2: SGHVS, FNYEAQ. Trimming cost V 2 bases and J 8 bases, with 13 bases left between them. CDR3 bases: TGTGCCAGCAGCTTAACGGCGTCGTCTCATTCACCCCTCCACTTT. Translating gives CASSLTASSHSPLHF. Complete variable domain (other parts from reference TRBV7-6 and TRBJ1-6): GAGVSQSPRYKVTKRGQDVALRCDPISGHVSLYWYRQALGQGPEFLTYFNYEAQQDKSGLPNDRFSAERPEGSISTLTIQRTEQRDSAMYRCASSLTASSHSPLHFGNGTRLTVT.

For the CDR3, the DNA is TGTGCCAGCGGTGACCTCGGAAGCAATCAGCCCCAGCATTTT. Protein: CASGDLGSNQPQHF. This chain links TRBV6-6 with TRBJ1-5; D is unclear. CDR1 and CDR2 from the germline V gene are MNHNY and SVGAGI (reference sequence). The CDR3 has 14 amino acids. Trimming removed 8 bases from V and 1 base from J, with 12 bases in between.

The chain has TRBV2 and TRBJ1-6; possibly TRBD1 for D (6 bases). This CDR3 is 16 amino acids long. V lost 7 bases to trimming and J lost 4 bases, with 17 bases between them. From germline, CDR1 is SNHLY and CDR2 FYNNEI. The CDR3 nucleotides read TGTGCCAGCACCGAACAGGGTCCCATTTATAATTCACCCCTCCACTTT. Translation gives CASTEQGPIYNSPLHF.

Worth noting for this clonotype: At one end the junction does not follow the germline gene, possibly because of a read error. The rearrangement joins TRBV4-1 to TRBJ2-1, with 7 bases fitting TRBD2. This CDR3 region has 15 residues. Looked up from germline, CDR1 is MGHRA and CDR2 is YSYEKL. CDR3 DNA sequence: TGTGCCAGCAGCCAAGATCTTAGGGAGGGACATGAGCAGTTCTTC. Its translation: CASSQDLREGHEQFF.

This clonotype came up a few times. This chain uses TRBV5-4 with TRBJ1-4, with no clear D. The CDR3 consists of 14 residues. Trimming stripped 0 bases from V and 5 bases from J, with 8 bases between. Per germline, CDR1 SGHNT and CDR2 YYREEE (reference sequence). The CDR3 sequence: CASSLGQRNEKLFF. The CDR3 nucleotides read TGTGCCAGCAGCTTGGGCCAGAGGAATGAAAAACTGTTTTTT.